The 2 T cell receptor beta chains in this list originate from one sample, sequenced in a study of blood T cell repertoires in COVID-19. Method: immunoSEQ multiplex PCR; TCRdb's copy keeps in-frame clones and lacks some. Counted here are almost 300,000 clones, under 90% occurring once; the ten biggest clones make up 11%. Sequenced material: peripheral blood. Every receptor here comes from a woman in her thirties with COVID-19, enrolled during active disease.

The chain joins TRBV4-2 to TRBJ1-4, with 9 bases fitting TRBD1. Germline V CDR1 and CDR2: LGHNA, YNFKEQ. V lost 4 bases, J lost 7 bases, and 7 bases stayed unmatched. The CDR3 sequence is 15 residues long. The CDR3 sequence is CASSPGQGSLEKLFF. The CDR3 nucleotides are TGTGCCAGCAGCCCGGGACAGGGAAGTCTTGAAAAACTGTTTTTT.

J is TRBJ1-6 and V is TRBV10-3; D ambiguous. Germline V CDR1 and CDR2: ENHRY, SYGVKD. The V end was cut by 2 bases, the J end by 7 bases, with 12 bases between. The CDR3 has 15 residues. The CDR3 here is CAISERVGENSPLHF. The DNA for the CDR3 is TGTGCCATCAGTGAGAGGGTCGGGGAGAATTCACCCCTCCACTTT.